The 8 T cell receptor beta chains listed next were all sequenced from one sample in a study of blood T cell repertoires in COVID-19. Method: immunoSEQ multiplex PCR; TCRdb's copy keeps in-frame clones and lacks some. Seen here are approximately 300,000 clones, about 85% observed once, and the top ten hold around 3.7%. The sample consisted of peripheral blood. The receptors were gathered from a woman between 45 and 60 years old with active or convalescent COVID-19.

This clone appeared a single time. The chain uses TRBV28 and TRBJ1-2; 7 bases agree with TRBD1. In germline, CDR1 is MDHEN, CDR2 SYDVKM. The CDR3 has 15 residues. The J segment lost 0 bases and the V segment lost 6 bases, leaving 7 bases of the junction unmatched. CDR3 sequence reads: CASSTTGYPNYGYTF. The CDR3 bases are TGTGCCAGCAGCACGACAGGGTACCCTAACTATGGCTACACCTTC.

This clone came up once. The genes are TRBV9 and TRBJ2-2, with TRBD2 matching 7 bases. CDR3 length: 16 amino acids. V shed 1 base and J 5 bases; nucleotides not matched to a gene: 8. Germline-derived CDR1 and CDR2 are SGDLS and YYNGEE. This CDR3 reads CASSVQDGRRTGELFF. CDR3 nucleotide sequence: TGTGCCAGCAGCGTACAGGACGGGAGGAGAACCGGGGAGCTGTTTTTT.

The gene calls are TRBV29-1 and TRBJ1-1; the D is unclear. Germline V gene data show CDR1 as SQVTM and CDR2 as ANQGSEA. The CDR3 loop spans 12 amino acids. With 4 bases removed from V and 0 bases from J, the gap between germline ends came to 6 bases. CDR3 amino acids: CSVVRVNTEAFF. The CDR3 DNA sequence: TGCAGCGTTGTTAGAGTGAACACTGAAGCTTTCTTT.

This clone has just a few counts. The chain couples TRBV2 to TRBJ2-3; possibly TRBD2 for D (5 bases). The V end was cut by 7 bases, the J end by 3 bases, with 14 bases between. CDR1 and CDR2 from the germline V gene are SNHLY and FYNNEI. This CDR3 region has 14 residues. The CDR3 region has the DNA TGTGCCAGCACGGATAGCGTACAGACAGATACGCAGTATTTT. Encoded protein: CASTDSVQTDTQYF. The full variable domain, rest sourced from reference TRBV2 and TRBJ2-3, is EPEVTQTPSHQVTQMGQEVILRCVPISNHLYFYWYRQILGQKVEFLVSFYNNEISEKSEIFDDQFSVERPDGSNFTLKIRSTKLEDSAMYFCASTDSVQTDTQYFGPGTRLTVL.

This clone has only a few counts. V and J are TRBV15 and TRBJ2-5, with D perhaps matching TRBD1 (5 bases). The V end was cut by 4 bases, the J end by 7 bases, with 16 bases between. Germline loops: CDR1 LNHNV, CDR2 YYDKDF (reference sequence). The CDR3 consists of 14 residues. Written as DNA, the CDR3 is TGTGCCACCAGCATCGCCAGGGTCCCGGGGACCCAGTACTTC. Translation gives CATSIARVPGTQYF.

This sequence joins TRBV10-2 and TRBJ2-2; D might be TRBD2 (6 bases). The CDR3 runs to 13 residues. Germline-derived CDR1 and CDR2 are WSHSY and SAAADI. V lost 6 bases to trimming and J lost 2 bases, with 7 bases between them. DNA for the CDR3: TGCGCCAGCAGGGGGACTAACACCGGGGAGCTGTTTTTT. The encoded protein is CASRGTNTGELFF.

CDR3 region: CASSPRLAGPQFF. The CDR3 nucleotides are TGTGCCAGCAGCCCCCGACTAGCGGGACCGCAGTTCTTC. The chain carries TRBV14 and TRBJ2-1, with 11 bases aligning to TRBD2. CDR1 is SGHDN, CDR2 FVKESK, per germline. J gave up 12 bases and V 4 bases, and 5 bases lay outside the gene matches. This CDR3 has 13 residues.

The V call is TRBV28, the J call TRBJ1-2, with TRBD1 matching over 8 bases. Germline V gives CDR1 MDHEN, CDR2 SYDVKM. The CDR3 is 15 residues long. The V and J ends lost 7 bases and 4 bases, in that order; junction bases with no gene match: 11. CDR3 DNA sequence: TGTGCCAGCACCCCCAAGGGGACAGGACGCTATGGCTACACCTTC. It encodes CASTPKGTGRYGYTF.